This TCR beta chain was captured by sequencing in a study of T-cell reconstitution after alpha-beta-depleted transplantation in children. Germline V gene sequence: CDR1 SEHNR, CDR2 FQNEAQ (reference sequence). V gave up 5 bases and J gave up 5 bases, with 19 bases separating them. The CDR3 is made up of 15 amino acids. The authors prepared the TCRbeta library with unique molecular identifiers. TCRdb recomputed calls from the PCR reads with MiXCR, one row per CDR3 protein. The sample holds a few hundred thousand distinct CDR3 sequences, 20% seen once. This receptor was obtained from a human donor who donated a stem cell graft to a child with acute myeloid leukemia. The V gene is TRBV7-9, the J gene TRBJ2-7, with a tentative D call TRBD2 (6 bases). Sequenced material: PBMCs from the stem cell graft donor, taken from the stem cell graft. In DNA form, the CDR3 reads TGTGCCAGCAGCCCCCTGGAGACTAGTTCTCACGAGCAGTACTTC. This gives the protein CASSPLETSSHEQYF.